This TCR beta chain came from a study of PD-1 blockade in classical Hodgkin lymphoma. On the study more broadly: Nivolumab was administered to patients intravenously at 3 mg/kg every 2 weeks.

The CDR3 is 15 residues long. Some clones are missing from TCRdb's copy, which holds only in-frame ones; the method was immunoSEQ multiplex PCR. The profile shows roughly 150,000 clones, under 85% of them singletons. General study results and limits: It was CD4+ TCR diversity, not CD8+, that rose significantly by C4D1. When set against healthy donors, newly diagnosed patients were reported to show lower baseline TCR diversity. Newly diagnosed patients had diversity similar to the baseline diversity of complete responders.

All the patients suffered relapse after autologous stem cell transplantation, and brentuximab vedotin exposure differed. Turning to this clone: The antigen is not known.

The source is a human donor with classical Hodgkin lymphoma. Sequencing used peripheral blood mononuclear cells (PBMCs), obtained before the second cycle of nivolumab. The gene calls are TRBV21-1 and TRBJ2-5; the table assigns TRBD1, which was not confirmed against the DNA. TRBV21-1 is designated a pseudogene. The CDR3 spells CASKPRHLLQETQYF. For the CDR3, the DNA is TGTGCCAGCAAGCCCCGACACCTCCTTCAAGAGACCCAGTACTTC.